The rows below give T cell receptor beta chains drawn from one sample of a study of shared clonotypes between healthy human individuals. Sequencing was performed with immunoSEQ multiplex PCR; in TCRdb, only in-frame clones are kept and a portion is missing. The data hold about 2 million clones, with 90% to 95% observed a single time. The sequenced sample was naive CD4+ T cells sorted from blood. These receptors all stem from a man in his late teens or twenties in good health. Both conserved end residues are part of each CDR3. The order of the fields is D gene, clone size, J gene, V gene, CDR3 protein, CDR3 DNA. The D gene is left open where the match is weak. Clone size is stated in some rows and not others, as once, few, many or a class when expanded.

d_call: NA
clone_size: NA
j_call: TRBJ2-1
v_call: TRBV7-8
cdr3_aa: CASSFGLNEYNEQFF
cdr3_nt: TGTGCCAGCAGCTTCGGACTAAACGAATACAATGAGCAGTTCTTC

d_call: NA
clone_size: NA
j_call: TRBJ2-7
v_call: TRBV6-4
cdr3_aa: CATPLGGSYEQYF
cdr3_nt: TGTGCCACCCCTTTGGGTGGCTCCTACGAGCAGTACTTC

d_call: NA
clone_size: once
j_call: TRBJ2-2
v_call: TRBV18
cdr3_aa: CASSPTGLANTGELFF
cdr3_nt: TGTGCCAGCTCCCCGACAGGCCTGGCGAACACCGGGGAGCTGTTTTTT

d_call: TRBD1
clone_size: NA
j_call: TRBJ1-2
v_call: TRBV9
cdr3_aa: CASSTPMGQGVNGYTF
cdr3_nt: TGTGCCAGCAGCACTCCTATGGGACAGGGGGTAAATGGCTACACCTTC

d_call: TRBD1
clone_size: NA
j_call: TRBJ2-7
v_call: TRBV6-8
cdr3_aa: CASIPDRGSYEQYF
cdr3_nt: TGTGCCAGCATCCCCGACAGGGGGTCCTACGAGCAGTACTTC

d_call: NA
clone_size: NA
j_call: TRBJ1-3
v_call: TRBV28
cdr3_aa: CAARVPATDGNTIYF
cdr3_nt: TGTGCCGCGCGCGTTCCGGCAACGGATGGAAACACCATATATTTT

d_call: NA
clone_size: NA
j_call: TRBJ2-2
v_call: TRBV19
cdr3_aa: CASSIVQGIVGELFF
cdr3_nt: TGTGCCAGTAGTATAGTACAGGGAATCGTCGGGGAGCTGTTTTTT

d_call: TRBD1
clone_size: NA
j_call: TRBJ1-2
v_call: TRBV6-6
cdr3_aa: CASRTGGLVGYTF
cdr3_nt: TGTGCCAGCAGGACAGGGGGCTTGGTCGGCTACACCTTC

d_call: NA
clone_size: few
j_call: TRBJ1-5
v_call: TRBV6-5
cdr3_aa: CASSYRPGGNQPQHF
cdr3_nt: TGTGCCAGCAGTTACCGCCCAGGGGGCAATCAGCCCCAGCATTTT

d_call: NA
clone_size: NA
j_call: TRBJ2-7
v_call: TRBV5-6
cdr3_aa: CASTQISRSSEQYF
cdr3_nt: TGTGCCAGCACTCAAATCAGTCGGTCCTCGGAGCAGTACTTC

d_call: TRBD1
clone_size: NA
j_call: TRBJ1-2
v_call: TRBV10-1
cdr3_aa: CASSGPSPGQGAYGYTF
cdr3_nt: TGCGCCAGCAGTGGCCCCTCGCCGGGACAGGGGGCTTATGGCTACACCTTC

d_call: TRBD1
clone_size: NA
j_call: TRBJ1-5
v_call: TRBV28
cdr3_aa: CASSPATGDNQPQHF
cdr3_nt: TGTGCCAGCAGTCCAGCGACAGGGGATAATCAGCCCCAGCATTTT

d_call: NA
clone_size: NA
j_call: TRBJ2-7
v_call: TRBV18
cdr3_aa: CASSPQGAGSSYEQYF
cdr3_nt: TGTGCCAGCTCACCACAGGGCGCAGGGAGCTCCTACGAGCAGTACTTC

d_call: TRBD1
clone_size: NA
j_call: TRBJ1-2
v_call: TRBV5-1
cdr3_aa: CASSSGGIDHYGYTF
cdr3_nt: TGCGCCAGCAGCTCAGGGGGGATAGACCACTATGGCTACACCTTC

d_call: TRBD2
clone_size: once
j_call: TRBJ2-2
v_call: TRBV7-2
cdr3_aa: CASSLRSGGPTGELFF
cdr3_nt: TGTGCCAGCAGCTTACGGAGCGGGGGCCCCACCGGGGAGCTGTTTTTT

d_call: NA
clone_size: NA
j_call: TRBJ2-4
v_call: TRBV7-2
cdr3_aa: CASSPPIGSSAKNIQYF
cdr3_nt: TGTGCCAGCAGCCCACCTATTGGTTCTTCGGCCAAAAACATTCAGTACTTC

d_call: NA
clone_size: NA
j_call: TRBJ2-7
v_call: TRBV30
cdr3_aa: CAWSVRSGRYEQYF
cdr3_nt: TGTGCCTGGAGTGTACGTAGCGGACGCTACGAGCAGTACTTC

d_call: NA
clone_size: NA
j_call: TRBJ2-5
v_call: TRBV2
cdr3_aa: CASSLEQIIQETQYF
cdr3_nt: TGTGCCAGCAGTCTCGAACAGATAATCCAAGAGACCCAGTACTTC

d_call: NA
clone_size: few
j_call: TRBJ2-7
v_call: TRBV7-9
cdr3_aa: CASSLYPGTVYEQYF
cdr3_nt: TGTGCCAGCAGCTTATACCCCGGGACGGTCTACGAGCAGTACTTC

d_call: NA
clone_size: NA
j_call: TRBJ2-7
v_call: TRBV2
cdr3_aa: CASSGTGTVSSEQYF
cdr3_nt: TGTGCCAGCAGTGGAACAGGTACCGTTTCGAGCGAGCAGTACTTC

d_call: NA
clone_size: NA
j_call: TRBJ2-2
v_call: TRBV4-1
cdr3_aa: CASSQKLPGVVNTGELFF
cdr3_nt: TGCGCCAGCAGCCAAAAACTACCCGGTGTGGTGAACACCGGGGAGCTGTTTTTT

d_call: NA
clone_size: NA
j_call: TRBJ2-1
v_call: TRBV27
cdr3_aa: CASSLIIGVYNEQFF
cdr3_nt: TGTGCCAGCAGTCTAATTATAGGGGTCTACAATGAGCAGTTCTTC

d_call: TRBD1
clone_size: NA
j_call: TRBJ2-4
v_call: TRBV11-3
cdr3_aa: CASSPYKGANDIQYF
cdr3_nt: TGTGCCAGCAGCCCCTACAAGGGGGCAAATGACATTCAGTACTTC

d_call: NA
clone_size: NA
j_call: TRBJ2-1
v_call: TRBV10-3
cdr3_aa: CAISGRAYNEQFF
cdr3_nt: TGTGCCATCAGTGGGCGGGCCTACAATGAGCAGTTCTTC

d_call: NA
clone_size: NA
j_call: TRBJ2-7
v_call: TRBV7-2
cdr3_aa: CASSPQGARVSYEQYF
cdr3_nt: TGTGCCAGCAGCCCCCAAGGAGCGCGCGTCTCCTACGAGCAGTACTTC

d_call: TRBD1
clone_size: NA
j_call: TRBJ2-1
v_call: TRBV9
cdr3_aa: CASTRTGGNYEQFF
cdr3_nt: TGTGCCAGCACACGGACAGGGGGAAATTATGAGCAGTTCTTC

d_call: NA
clone_size: NA
j_call: TRBJ1-1
v_call: TRBV5-1
cdr3_aa: CASSLEIGLNTEAFF
cdr3_nt: TGCGCCAGCAGCTTGGAGATAGGGCTGAACACTGAAGCTTTCTTT

d_call: TRBD2
clone_size: NA
j_call: TRBJ2-3
v_call: TRBV6-5
cdr3_aa: CASRPAGEASRYF
cdr3_nt: TGTGCCAGCCGACCAGCGGGAGAGGCTAGCAGGTATTTT

d_call: TRBD1
clone_size: NA
j_call: TRBJ1-4
v_call: TRBV6-6
cdr3_aa: CASSLGTGAEKLFF
cdr3_nt: TGTGCCAGCAGCCTCGGGACAGGGGCCGAAAAACTGTTTTTT

d_call: NA
clone_size: few
j_call: TRBJ1-5
v_call: TRBV10-3
cdr3_aa: CAISESSGGATETQHF
cdr3_nt: TGTGCCATCAGTGAGTCGTCAGGCGGAGCCACGGAGACCCAGCATTTT

d_call: NA
clone_size: NA
j_call: TRBJ1-3
v_call: TRBV9
cdr3_aa: CASSVAPRGGNTIYF
cdr3_nt: TGTGCCAGCAGCGTAGCTCCCCGAGGGGGAAACACCATATATTTT

d_call: NA
clone_size: NA
j_call: TRBJ2-7
v_call: TRBV5-1
cdr3_aa: CASSLGTGYLYEQYF
cdr3_nt: TGCGCCAGCAGCTTGGGTACAGGGTACCTCTACGAGCAGTACTTC

d_call: TRBD2
clone_size: NA
j_call: TRBJ2-3
v_call: TRBV6-5
cdr3_aa: CASSGTSGRADTQYF
cdr3_nt: TGTGCCAGCAGTGGTACTAGCGGGAGGGCAGATACGCAGTATTTT

d_call: TRBD1
clone_size: NA
j_call: TRBJ2-7
v_call: TRBV28
cdr3_aa: CASTSRTGSYEQYF
cdr3_nt: TGTGCCAGCACCTCTCGGACAGGCTCCTACGAGCAGTACTTC

d_call: TRBD2
clone_size: NA
j_call: TRBJ2-7
v_call: TRBV30
cdr3_aa: CAWSNPGTSRYEQYF
cdr3_nt: TGTGCCTGGAGCAACCCTGGGACTAGTAGGTACGAGCAGTACTTC

d_call: TRBD1
clone_size: NA
j_call: TRBJ1-5
v_call: TRBV30
cdr3_aa: CAWSRDRGSNQPQHF
cdr3_nt: TGTGCCTGGAGTAGGGACAGGGGCAGCAATCAGCCCCAGCATTTT

d_call: NA
clone_size: once
j_call: TRBJ1-2
v_call: TRBV21-1
cdr3_aa: CASRGRGNYGYTF
cdr3_nt: TGTGCCAGCCGGGGGCGCGGGAACTATGGCTACACCTTC

d_call: NA
clone_size: NA
j_call: TRBJ2-7
v_call: TRBV7-2
cdr3_aa: CASSSEAGHTYEQYF
cdr3_nt: TGTGCCAGCAGCTCAGAGGCGGGCCATACCTACGAGCAGTACTTC

d_call: NA
clone_size: NA
j_call: TRBJ2-7
v_call: TRBV21-1
cdr3_aa: CASSNPIPYEQYF
cdr3_nt: TGTGCCAGCAGCAACCCCATCCCTTACGAGCAGTACTTC

d_call: NA
clone_size: NA
j_call: TRBJ2-7
v_call: TRBV5-8
cdr3_aa: CASSLERFEQYF
cdr3_nt: TGTGCCAGCAGCTTGGAGAGGTTCGAGCAGTACTTC

d_call: TRBD1
clone_size: NA
j_call: TRBJ1-2
v_call: TRBV2
cdr3_aa: CASYPPDRGLGYTF
cdr3_nt: TGTGCCAGCTACCCACCGGACAGGGGGCTAGGCTACACCTTC

d_call: NA
clone_size: NA
j_call: TRBJ1-2
v_call: TRBV10-3
cdr3_aa: CAIQVGVLYGYTF
cdr3_nt: TGTGCCATCCAAGTTGGGGTCCTCTATGGCTACACCTTC

d_call: TRBD1
clone_size: NA
j_call: TRBJ2-7
v_call: TRBV13
cdr3_aa: CASRISVGGNEQYF
cdr3_nt: TGTGCCAGCAGGATAAGCGTAGGGGGCAACGAGCAGTACTTC

d_call: NA
clone_size: NA
j_call: TRBJ1-5
v_call: TRBV2
cdr3_aa: CASSDRFVNQPQHF
cdr3_nt: TGTGCCAGCAGTGACAGGTTCGTCAATCAGCCCCAGCATTTT

d_call: TRBD1
clone_size: NA
j_call: TRBJ2-1
v_call: TRBV5-1
cdr3_aa: CASSPTGQGLNEQFF
cdr3_nt: TGCGCCAGCAGCCCGACGGGACAGGGGTTGAATGAGCAGTTCTTC

d_call: NA
clone_size: NA
j_call: TRBJ1-5
v_call: TRBV18
cdr3_aa: CASSPLSRDYSNQPQHF
cdr3_nt: TGTGCCAGCTCACCACTATCCAGAGACTATAGCAATCAGCCCCAGCATTTT

d_call: NA
clone_size: NA
j_call: TRBJ2-5
v_call: TRBV2
cdr3_aa: CASSARETQYF
cdr3_nt: TGTGCCAGCAGTGCAAGGGAGACCCAGTACTTC

d_call: NA
clone_size: NA
j_call: TRBJ2-1
v_call: TRBV6-6
cdr3_aa: CASSYSLPWNEQFF
cdr3_nt: TGTGCCAGCAGTTACTCGCTTCCGTGGAATGAGCAGTTCTTC

d_call: NA
clone_size: NA
j_call: TRBJ2-7
v_call: TRBV30
cdr3_aa: CAWSVHRWDLPRGWVYEQYF
cdr3_nt: TGTGCCTGGAGTGTACACCGATGGGACCTACCCCGAGGGTGGGTCTACGAGCAGTACTTC

d_call: TRBD1
clone_size: NA
j_call: TRBJ2-4
v_call: TRBV29-1
cdr3_aa: CSVASQGVAKNIQYF
cdr3_nt: TGCAGCGTTGCATCCCAGGGGGTAGCCAAAAACATTCAGTACTTC

d_call: NA
clone_size: once
j_call: TRBJ1-2
v_call: TRBV2
cdr3_aa: CASRLPVGDYGYTF
cdr3_nt: TGTGCCAGCAGACTCCCGGTGGGGGACTATGGCTACACCTTC

d_call: NA
clone_size: NA
j_call: TRBJ2-4
v_call: TRBV4-1
cdr3_aa: CASSRDGIQYF
cdr3_nt: TGCGCCAGCTCGAGGGATGGCATTCAGTACTTC

d_call: TRBD1
clone_size: once
j_call: TRBJ2-2
v_call: TRBV7-9
cdr3_aa: CASSPGQGYTGELFF
cdr3_nt: TGTGCCAGCAGTCCGGGACAGGGATACACCGGGGAGCTGTTTTTT

d_call: NA
clone_size: NA
j_call: TRBJ2-7
v_call: TRBV6-5
cdr3_aa: CASSYGMKGYEQYF
cdr3_nt: TGTGCCAGCAGTTACGGGATGAAGGGGTACGAGCAGTACTTC

d_call: NA
clone_size: once
j_call: TRBJ1-2
v_call: TRBV30
cdr3_aa: CASKGIYNYGYTF
cdr3_nt: TGTGCCTCAAAGGGGATTTATAACTATGGCTACACCTTC

d_call: NA
clone_size: NA
j_call: TRBJ2-1
v_call: TRBV5-1
cdr3_aa: CASSWGADLNEQFF
cdr3_nt: TGCGCCAGCAGCTGGGGTGCGGATCTCAATGAGCAGTTCTTC

d_call: NA
clone_size: NA
j_call: TRBJ2-7
v_call: TRBV4-1
cdr3_aa: CASSQGLNYEQYF
cdr3_nt: TGCGCCAGCAGCCAAGGCTTGAACTACGAGCAGTACTTC